This record looks at one T cell receptor beta chain sequence and its context. Its antigen remains unknown. The sample belongs to a study of cytomegalovirus exposure and HLA in healthy donors. Overall study context: Genotyping showed approximately 81% of 300 to 450 donors falling in the Caucasian-associated ancestry cluster. Study observations and caveats: Cytomegalovirus-associated TCR beta chains were listed, numbering 150 to 200.

The PCR was carried out with 60 Vbeta primers and 13 Jbeta primers. Only in-frame clones appear in the TCRdb table, and some are missing; sequencing was by immunoSEQ multiplex PCR. The profile shows roughly 160,000 clones, 70% to 80% of them singletons. The CDR3 consists of 16 residues. Trimming removed 3 bases from V and 5 bases from J; junction bases left unmatched: 9. Germline CDR1 reads MNHNY; CDR2 reads SVGAGI (reference sequence). This TCR derives from a man between 45 and 60 years old in good health and CMV-seropositive. Material for sequencing was PBMCs. The chain combines TRBV6-6 with TRBJ2-2; 7 positions match TRBD2. CDR3 nucleotide sequence: TGTGCCAGCAGTTATGTCTCGGCGGGGGTAACCGGGGAGCTGTTTTTT. This codes for CASSYVSAGVTGELFF.